A single sample is the source of the 16 T cell receptor beta chains below, sequenced in a study of radiotherapy plus CTLA-4 blockade in lung cancer. Using immunoSEQ multiplex PCR, the repertoire was profiled, and TCRdb retains in-frame clones only, with some absent. The repertoire holds roughly 45,000 clones, with about two thirds as singletons. The sample consisted of peripheral blood, taken from a patient treated with radiotherapy plus ipilimumab. These receptors originate from a human donor with non-small cell lung cancer who had a partial response to radiotherapy plus ipilimumab.

The V call is TRBV5-6, the J call TRBJ1-2; D uncertain. Germline-derived CDR1 and CDR2 are SGHDT and YYEEEE. This CDR3 region has 14 residues. V dropped 2 bases and J dropped 9 bases, with 17 bases sitting between them. CDR3 nucleotide sequence: TGTGCCAGCAGCTTCAACCTCCGGGATAGAAGCTACACCTTC. It yields the protein CASSFNLRDRSYTF.

The genes are TRBV7-3 and TRBJ1-1; TRBD1 matches 8 bases. Germline values: CDR1 SGHTA, CDR2 FQGTGA. CDR3 length: 13 residues. Losses at the gene ends were 8 bases for V and 2 bases for J; bases not matched to a gene: 4. The CDR3 spells CASGQGGNTEAFF. The DNA of the CDR3 is TGTGCCAGCGGACAGGGAGGAAACACTGAAGCTTTCTTT.

The V and J genes are TRBV5-5 and TRBJ1-3; 7 bases fit TRBD1. V lost 5 bases, J lost 0 bases, and 5 bases stayed unmatched. CDR3 length: 15 amino acids. The germline V gene has CDR1 SGHKS and CDR2 YYEKEE (reference sequence). The CDR3 bases are TGTGCCAGCAGTTTCCAGGGGGGCTCTGGAAACACCATATATTTT. This translates into CASSFQGGSGNTIYF.

On this clone: The junction and the germline gene differ at one end; a read error may be behind it. Other nucleotide sequences from this sample produce the same CDR3. The rearrangement joins TRBV5-4 to TRBJ2-5; 9 bases fit TRBD2. CDR3 size: 15 residues. Germline V gene lookup returns CDR1 SGHNT and CDR2 YYREEE (reference sequence). CDR3 nucleotide sequence: TGTGCCAGCAGCGATGCCGGGACTAGCCAAGAGACTCAGTACTTC. This gives the protein CASSDAGTSQETQYF.

Comments on this clone: It is unclear where the CDR3 begins or ends on the DNA, so no DNA is shown, and the CDR3 is as TCRdb lists it. The rearrangement links TRBV21-1 to TRBJ1-1; the table's D call of TRBD1 was not tested on the DNA. TRBV21-1 is tagged as a pseudogene. Counting both end residues, the CDR3 totals 24 amino acids. Here the CDR3 reads CASSKEDRTLKLSLDKGQNTEAFF.

The chain is built from TRBV7-3 and TRBJ2-1, with 9 positions matching TRBD2. CDR3 length equals 15 residues. CDR1 is SGHTA and CDR2 is FQGTGA in the germline V gene. J lost 4 bases, V lost 3 bases, and 4 bases had no gene match. The CDR3 here is CASSLGTSSYNEQFF. CDR3 nucleotides: TGTGCCAGCAGCTTGGGGACTAGCTCTTACAATGAGCAGTTCTTC.

The genes are TRBV5-4 and TRBJ2-1, with TRBD1 matching 9 bases. CDR3 length equals 15 residues. The J segment lost 7 bases and the V segment lost 0 bases, leaving 5 bases of the junction unmatched. The germline gives CDR1 SGHNT, CDR2 YYREEE (reference sequence). The CDR3 nucleotides read TGTGCCAGCAGCTTGGTCGGACAGGGGTGGAATGAGCAGTTCTTC. It translates to CASSLVGQGWNEQFF.

This clone was recorded at least ten times. This chain connects TRBV4-3 to TRBJ1-1; D remains ambiguous. The CDR3 has 16 residues. The V end lost 1 base, the J end lost 3 bases, and 15 bases lay between the germline ends. Germline CDR1 and CDR2: LGHNA and YSLEER. CDR3 loop: CASSQVRLTAYTEAFF. Written as DNA, the CDR3 is TGCGCCAGCAGCCAAGTGCGGCTCACCGCTTACACTGAAGCTTTCTTT.

This chain joins TRBV5-1 and TRBJ2-3, with 10 bases lining up with TRBD2. Trimming took 5 bases from V and 1 from J; bases not matched to a gene: 7. The germline V gene encodes CDR1 SGHRS and CDR2 YFSETQ. CDR3 size: 16 residues. The CDR3 protein is CASRSTGTSGTDTQYF. CDR3 nucleotides: TGCGCCAGCAGGTCGACCGGGACTAGCGGCACAGATACGCAGTATTTT. The variable domain in full, with the rest retrieved from reference TRBV5-1 and TRBJ2-3, is KAGVTQTPRYLIKTRGQQVTLSCSPISGHRSVSWYQQTPGQGLQFLFEYFSETQRNKGNFPGRFSGRQFSNSRSEMNVSTLELGDSALYLCASRSTGTSGTDTQYFGPGTRLTVL.

This clone occurred a few times. The V gene is TRBV7-6, the J gene TRBJ2-7; D perhaps matches TRBD2 (6 bases). CDR3 size: 13 residues. From germline, CDR1 is SGHVS and CDR2 FNYEAQ. V gave up 3 bases and J gave up 3 bases, with 9 bases separating them. CDR3 nucleotides: TGTGCCAGCAGCTTCGGGAGATTCTACGAGCAGTACTTC. This gives the protein CASSFGRFYEQYF.

The chain recombines TRBV19 with TRBJ2-5; 10 nucleotides agree with TRBD1. This CDR3 has 15 amino acids. Looked up from germline, CDR1 is LNHDA and CDR2 is SQIVND (reference sequence). V lost 4 bases to trimming and J lost 3 bases; unmatched junction nucleotides: 5. The CDR3 DNA reads as TGTGCCAGTAGTAAATTGACAGGGGGCAAAGAGACCCAGTACTTC. It encodes CASSKLTGGKETQYF.

The table lists this clone with a count of one. The chain is built from TRBV5-1 and TRBJ1-2; D is uncertain. Per the germline V gene, CDR1 is SGHRS and CDR2 is YFSETQ. The CDR3 consists of 14 residues. The germline V and J ends were trimmed by 4 bases and 3 bases, with 13 bases remaining between them. The CDR3 reads CASSPGGGDYGYTF. CDR3 in DNA: TGCGCCAGCAGCCCCGGAGGAGGTGACTATGGCTACACCTTC.

The CDR3 region has the DNA TGTGCCAGCAGCAAAGCGCGTAGACTGCCCAGCATGAACACTGAAGCTTTCTTT. Amino acids: CASSKARRLPSMNTEAFF. The chain joins TRBV21-1 to TRBJ1-1. TRBV21-1 is given as a pseudogene. CDR3 size: 18 residues.

The count of this clone is one. The chain is built from TRBV9 and TRBJ2-5; 9 nucleotides match TRBD2. Germline CDR1 and CDR2: SGDLS and YYNGEE. This CDR3 comprises 14 residues. Germline trimming cut 0 bases from V and 5 bases from J; bases unmatched to any gene: 2. The CDR3 DNA is TGTGCCAGCAGCGTAGGGGCGGGGGGGGAGACCCAGTACTTC. This gives the protein CASSVGAGGETQYF.

The CDR3, as DNA: TGTGCCAGCACCGGGACTGGCGGGGGCAATGAGCAGTTCTTC. Amino acid sequence: CASTGTGGGNEQFF. The chain uses TRBV2 and TRBJ2-1, with 7 bases identical to TRBD2. Germline CDR1 and CDR2: SNHLY and FYNNEI. This CDR3 region has 14 residues. Trimming cost V 7 bases and J 6 bases; bases outside gene matches: 9.

J is TRBJ2-3 and V is TRBV29-1; 8 bases match TRBD2. CDR3 length: 22 residues. The J segment lost 5 bases and the V segment lost 0 bases, leaving 28 bases of the junction unmatched. Germline CDR1 SQVTM, CDR2 ANQGSEA. The CDR3 here is CSVEDDAPGDPGTGGPGDTQYF. The CDR3, as DNA: TGCAGCGTTGAAGATGACGCCCCGGGGGACCCTGGGACGGGAGGGCCTGGAGATACGCAGTATTTT.